This passage covers 13 T cell receptor beta chains from one sample sequenced in a study of T cell repertoires in cytomegalovirus infection. No antigen has been assigned to these receptors. TCRdb reanalysed the reads using MiXCR and keeps one entry per CDR3 protein. The top ten clones hold 10% to 15% of a sample with fewer than 850,000 distinct CDR3 sequences, 25% to 30% of them seen once. Here the sequenced sample was cultured CD8+ T cells from PBMCs, taken from culture after CMV antigen stimulation. Receptors originate from a human donor in good health (CMV status not recorded). Some clones in this sample may be carry-over from other donors' samples.

This chain connects TRBV7-4 to TRBJ1-5; 7 positions agree with TRBD1. The ends lost 5 bases at V and 0 bases at J; junction bases unmatched: 4. The CDR3 loop spans 15 amino acids. Per the germline V gene, CDR1 is SGHVT and CDR2 is SQSDAQ. DNA of the CDR3: TGTGCCAGCAGCCGGGGACAGAATAGCAATCAGCCCCAGCATTTT. It translates to CASSRGQNSNQPQHF.

The chain joins TRBV4-2 to TRBJ1-1; D unclear. The CDR3 is 15 amino acids. V dropped 2 bases and J dropped 1 base, with 11 bases sitting between them. Germline V CDR1 and CDR2: LGHNA, YNFKEQ. The CDR3 loop reads CASSQSSAQNTEAFF. CDR3 coding DNA: TGTGCCAGCAGCCAATCCTCTGCACAGAACACTGAAGCTTTCTTT.

The V gene is TRBV6-6, the J gene TRBJ2-1, with D perhaps matching TRBD1 (5 bases). Per the germline V gene, CDR1 is MNHNY and CDR2 is SVGAGI (reference sequence). V was shortened by 3 bases and J by 5 bases, with 17 bases between the two germline ends. The CDR3 is 16 residues long. The CDR3 region has the DNA TGTGCCAGCAGTTATCCTCAGGGTCCCCTAAACAATGAGCAGTTCTTC. Its translation: CASSYPQGPLNNEQFF.

This chain joins TRBV6-6 and TRBJ1-1; no firm D call. This CDR3 contains 12 residues. The V end lost 7 bases, the J end lost 7 bases, and 13 bases lay between the germline ends. The germline V gene encodes CDR1 MNHNY and CDR2 SVGAGI (reference sequence). The CDR3 spells CASNPGSNEAFF. The CDR3 DNA reads as TGTGCCAGCAATCCGGGAAGTAATGAAGCTTTCTTT.

The chain employs TRBV2 and TRBJ1-2; 9 nucleotides line up with TRBD1. This CDR3 spans 13 amino acids. Germline lookup yields CDR1 SNHLY and CDR2 FYNNEI. The junction had 8 bases not matched to a gene; V was cut back by 7 bases and J by 8 bases. The CDR3 bases are TGTGCCAGCACTAACAGGGGGCTAGGCGGCTACACCTTC. Translated: CASTNRGLGGYTF. Looking up the rest from reference TRBV2 and TRBJ1-2 gives the full variable domain: EPEVTQTPSHQVTQMGQEVILRCVPISNHLYFYWYRQILGQKVEFLVSFYNNEISEKSEIFDDQFSVERPDGSNFTLKIRSTKLEDSAMYFCASTNRGLGGYTFGSGTRLTVV.

This clonotype was detected a few times. The chain uses TRBV29-1 and TRBJ2-7, with 9 bases fitting TRBD1. There are 12 residues in the CDR3. J was trimmed by 4 bases and V by 5 bases; bases with no gene match: 3. Germline lookup yields CDR1 SQVTM and CDR2 ANQGSEA. This CDR3 is CSVTGGPYEQYF. The DNA for the CDR3 is TGCAGCGTTACAGGGGGCCCATACGAGCAGTACTTC.

The genes are TRBV14 and TRBJ2-3; 8 positions match TRBD1. This CDR3 spans 17 amino acids. Unmatched junction bases numbered 8, after V lost 3 bases and J lost 0 bases. Germline V lookup: CDR1 SGHDN, CDR2 FVKESK. The CDR3 region is CASSHGQGKPSTDTQYF. In nucleotides, the CDR3 is TGTGCCAGCAGCCATGGACAGGGCAAACCTAGCACAGATACGCAGTATTTT.

The genes are TRBV7-9 and TRBJ2-5, with a weak D call TRBD2 (5 bases). This CDR3 region has 14 residues. V was trimmed by 3 bases and J by 4 bases, leaving 12 bases between them. CDR1 and CDR2 (germline): SEHNR, FQNEAQ (reference sequence). The CDR3 is CASSLTSRGETQYF. The CDR3, as DNA: TGTGCCAGCAGCTTGACCTCACGGGGAGAGACCCAGTACTTC.

This clonotype was observed a few times. This chain uses TRBV6-1 with TRBJ1-1; D uncertain. The CDR3 contains 14 residues. With 2 bases removed from V and 5 bases from J, the gap between germline ends came to 12 bases. Germline V gene sequence: CDR1 MNHNS, CDR2 SASEGT. The CDR3 DNA is TGTGCCAGCAGTGAAATGTCCGACTGGACTGAAGCTTTCTTT. Translation: CASSEMSDWTEAFF.

V is TRBV12-3 or TRBV12-4 and J is TRBJ2-1; perhaps D is TRBD1 or TRBD2 (5 bases each). V was clipped by 3 bases and J by 3 bases, with 27 bases between them. This CDR3 comprises 20 residues. The CDR3 DNA reads as TGTGCCAGCAGTTTCGACAAAGAGGCGATCGGGGCAGTGTACTACAATGAGCAGTTCTTC. The encoded protein is CASSFDKEAIGAVYYNEQFF.

The V and J genes are TRBV9 and TRBJ2-1; D not certain. The V gene's germline CDR1 is SGDLS and CDR2 YYNGEE. The CDR3 contains 18 residues. The germline V and J ends were trimmed by 0 bases and 3 bases, with 19 bases remaining between them. CDR3 nucleotides: TGTGCCAGCAGCGTAGGAGATGGTCCCCTAAGTATCTACAATGAGCAGTTCTTC. The encoded protein is CASSVGDGPLSIYNEQFF.

This clonotype was recorded a few times. The chain has TRBV7-3 and TRBJ2-6; 7 bases align to TRBD2. The germline V gene encodes CDR1 SGHTA and CDR2 FQGTGA. V was pared by 5 bases and J by 1 base, with 14 bases of the junction left unmatched. This CDR3 has 19 amino acids. Here the CDR3 DNA reads TGTGCCAGCAGCCTAATTGGCGGGAGAAGCACGTCTGGGGCCAACGTCCTGACTTTC. This translates into CASSLIGGRSTSGANVLTF. Supplemented by reference TRBV7-3 and TRBJ2-6, the full variable domain reads GAGVSQTPSNKVTEKGKYVELRCDPISGHTALYWYRQSLGQGPEFLIYFQGTGAADDSGLPNDRFFAVRPEGSVSTLKIQRTERGDSAVYLCASSLIGGRSTSGANVLTFGAGSRLTVL.

This clonotype was detected ten times or more. One end of the junction fails to match germline, which may point to a read error. This chain uses TRBV7-2 with TRBJ2-5; D unclear. CDR3 size: 12 residues. Germline V gene sequence: CDR1 SGHTA, CDR2 FQGNSA. DNA for the CDR3: TGTGCCAGCAGCGCCGGCGGATTGTCGTTGGACTTC. It encodes CASSAGGLSLDF.